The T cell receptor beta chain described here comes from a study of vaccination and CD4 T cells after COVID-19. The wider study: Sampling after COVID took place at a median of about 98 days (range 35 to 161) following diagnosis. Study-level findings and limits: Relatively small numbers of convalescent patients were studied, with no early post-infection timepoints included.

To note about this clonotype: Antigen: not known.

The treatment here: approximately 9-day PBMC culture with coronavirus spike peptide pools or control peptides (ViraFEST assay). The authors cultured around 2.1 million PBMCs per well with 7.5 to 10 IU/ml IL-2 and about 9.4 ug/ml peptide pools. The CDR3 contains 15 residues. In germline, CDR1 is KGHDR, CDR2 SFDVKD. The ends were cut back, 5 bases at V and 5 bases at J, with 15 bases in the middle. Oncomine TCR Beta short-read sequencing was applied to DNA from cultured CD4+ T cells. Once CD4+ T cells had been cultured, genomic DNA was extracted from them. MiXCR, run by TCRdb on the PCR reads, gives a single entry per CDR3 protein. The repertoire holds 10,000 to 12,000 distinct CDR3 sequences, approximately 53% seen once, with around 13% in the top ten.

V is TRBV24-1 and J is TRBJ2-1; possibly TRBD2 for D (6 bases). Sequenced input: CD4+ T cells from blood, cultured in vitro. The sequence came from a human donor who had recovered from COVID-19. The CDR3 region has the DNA TGTGCCACCAGTGTAGCAACTAGCTGGGACAATGAGCAGTTCTTC. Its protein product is CATSVATSWDNEQFF.